The clone carrying this TCR beta chain came up a few times. As handled by the study authors: Reference gene primer amplification gave nucleated cell count estimates. TCRdb keeps only in-frame clones here, not all; method: immunoSEQ multiplex PCR. For V, J and clone size, that table is used; D and trimming come from the DNA. The sample lists approximately 300,000 clones, about nine tenths occurring once. This sample is part of a study of blood T cell repertoires in COVID-19. Study context: Sites across the United States, Italy and Spain contributed samples from acute and convalescent COVID-19.

In germline, CDR1 is WSHSY, CDR2 SAAADI. The CDR3 spans 13 residues. V was cut by 0 bases and J by 10 bases, with 10 bases left in between. Recruits, aged about 18 to 100 years, lived in approximately 26 US areas. The study counted Cohort 3 donors as recovered given two negative PCRs, clearance, or symptom resolution. V and J are TRBV10-2 and TRBJ2-1; D remains ambiguous. The sequenced material came from PBMCs or T cells enriched from blood (not recorded which). This TCR came from a young man who had recovered from COVID-19. The CDR3 DNA reads as TGCGCCAGCAGTGAGTCTCAGGTTCACGAGCAGTTCTTC. Protein: CASSESQVHEQFF.